This T cell receptor (beta chain) was captured in a study of blood T cell repertoires in COVID-19. The wider study: COVID-19 samples from acute and convalescent phases originated in the United States, Italy and Spain. T cells, B-cell-depleted T cells, or PBMCs supplied cDNA or gDNA.

Original processing notes: Researchers report that nucleated cell counts were estimated from reference gene primer amplification. The method was immunoSEQ multiplex PCR; TCRdb's version includes in-frame clones alone and lacks a portion of them. Clone size and V and J calls were adopted from that table, with D and trimming inferred from the DNA. The data show some 670,000 clones, 75% to 90% seen once. Germline-derived CDR1 and CDR2 are LGHNA and YSLEER. Losses at the gene ends were 3 bases for V and 4 bases for J; bases not matched to a gene: 6. The CDR3 totals 15 residues. The V and J genes are TRBV4-3 and TRBJ2-7; 10 bases match TRBD1. This TCR was sampled from a woman between 18 and 29 years old with acute or convalescent COVID-19. The sequencing input was peripheral blood. In DNA, the CDR3 is TGCGCCAGCAGCCATCGACAGGGGGCTCAGTACGAGCAGTACTTC. This sequence encodes CASSHRQGAQYEQYF.